This record covers a single TCR beta chain. Its antigen is currently unknown. Trimming pared 5 bases from V and 13 bases from J, leaving 12 bases between. This CDR3 region has 12 residues. The record originates from a study of T-cell memory formation after mild COVID-19. Constant-segment primers and 5'RACE yielded cDNA libraries for TCR alpha and TCR beta, each carrying sample barcodes and UMIs. Each CDR3 protein is one row after TCRdb ran MiXCR on the 5' RACE reads. The data contain 380,000 or so distinct CDR3 sequences, roughly 13% of them singletons. Study results and caveats: Unconfirmed was the SARS-CoV-2 specificity of second-wave clones that peaked on day 37. Cross-reactive memory appears to have joined, as suggested by some responding clones showing up in pre-infection memory. While clones contracting from day 15 to 85 were balanced between CD4 and CD8, later expanders leaned CD4+.

The source of this sequence is a man aged 18 to 30 who had mild COVID-19 (a few samples of this study predate the infection). Cell type and time point are not known. The chain has TRBV12-3 or TRBV12-4 and TRBJ1-6; D is possibly TRBD1 (5 bases). Sequencing input: PBMCs or a T cell subset sorted from them (not recorded which). CDR3 in amino acids: CASSLATAPLHF. CDR3 sequence (DNA): TGTGCCAGCAGTCTCGCGACAGCGCCCCTCCACTTT.